Each of the 8 T cell receptor beta chains below was sequenced from the same sample in a study of cytomegalovirus exposure and HLA in healthy donors. The PCR ran on 60 Vbeta and 13 Jbeta primers. Produced via immunoSEQ multiplex PCR; TCRdb's table is partial and in-frame only. The data contain 150,000 to 200,000 clones, around 62% of them singletons. The sequenced material came from PBMCs. The origin of the receptors is a man aged 35-49 years in good health and CMV-seronegative.

The genes are TRBV11-1 and TRBJ2-7; 8 bases fit TRBD1. The CDR3 is 13 amino acids. V lost 4 bases and J lost 3; bases outside the gene matches: 2. Germline CDR1 and CDR2: SGHAT and FQDESV (reference sequence). The CDR3 sequence is CASSSDRDYEQYF. CDR3 in DNA: TGTGCCAGCAGCTCGGACAGGGACTACGAGCAGTACTTC.

The chain couples TRBV2 to TRBJ2-7; D ambiguous. The CDR3 is 14 residues long. Trimming stripped 4 bases from V and 2 bases from J, with 12 bases between. The germline V gene encodes CDR1 SNHLY and CDR2 FYNNEI. CDR3: CASSVIQATYEQYF. The CDR3 DNA reads TGTGCCAGCAGTGTGATCCAGGCCACCTACGAGCAGTACTTC.

This clone has only one observation. The rearrangement joins TRBV28 to TRBJ1-4; 9 bases align to TRBD1. After removal of 5 bases from V and 4 bases from J, the junction contained 5 bases not matched to a gene. Germline V CDR1 and CDR2: MDHEN, SYDVKM. The CDR3 has 15 residues. As DNA, the CDR3 is TGTGCCAGCAGTCTACAGGGGGCCGTTAATGAAAAACTGTTTTTT. Translation gives CASSLQGAVNEKLFF.

CDR3 loop: CASSLTSLSNQPQHF. The CDR3 region has the DNA TGTGCCAGCAGCCTGACAAGTTTGAGCAATCAGCCCCAGCATTTT. The J gene is TRBJ1-5, the V gene TRBV7-2; D uncertain. Germline V gene sequence: CDR1 SGHTA, CDR2 FQGNSA. Trimming stripped 5 bases from V and 1 base from J, with 12 bases between. This CDR3 region has 15 residues.

V is TRBV6-5 and J is TRBJ2-3, with no clear D. V was trimmed by 0 bases and J by 0 bases, leaving 10 bases between them. Per germline, CDR1 MNHEY and CDR2 SVGAGI. The CDR3 is 16 amino acids. In DNA form, the CDR3 reads TGTGCCAGCAGTTACTCAGGAGATTCTAGCACAGATACGCAGTATTTT. It yields the protein CASSYSGDSSTDTQYF.

A single count supports this clone. The chain links TRBV5-6 to TRBJ1-4; TRBD1 matches at 8 bases. The CDR3 consists of 12 residues. J gave up 8 bases and V 5 bases, and 2 bases lay outside the gene matches. The germline gives CDR1 SGHDT, CDR2 YYEEEE. The CDR3 region has the DNA TGTGCCAGCAGGACAGGGGACGAAAAACTGTTTTTT. Translated: CASRTGDEKLFF.

This sequence joins TRBV5-6 and TRBJ2-2; 7 bases agree with TRBD2. CDR1 is SGHDT and CDR2 is YYEEEE in the germline V gene. The CDR3 extends over 15 amino acids. V trimming: 3 bases; J trimming: 6 bases; junction bases outside the gene matches: 8. Written as DNA, the CDR3 is TGTGCCAGCAGCTCTAGGGAGGGGATCTCCGGGGAGCTGTTTTTT. Translated: CASSSREGISGELFF.

V is TRBV9 and J is TRBJ2-7; 7 nucleotides agree with TRBD1. V trimming: 4 bases; J trimming: 2 bases; junction bases outside the gene matches: 6. CDR3 length equals 14 residues. CDR1 is SGDLS and CDR2 is YYNGEE in the germline V gene. CDR3 sequence reads: CASSPRTGTYEQYF. DNA for the CDR3: TGTGCCAGCAGCCCCCGGACAGGAACCTACGAGCAGTACTTC. Together with reference TRBV9 and TRBJ2-7, the CDR3 gives the full variable domain: DSGVTQTPKHLITATGQRVTLRCSPRSGDLSVYWYQQSLDQGLQFLIQYYNGEERAKGNILERFSAQQFPDLHSELNLSSLELGDSALYFCASSPRTGTYEQYFGPGTRLTVT.